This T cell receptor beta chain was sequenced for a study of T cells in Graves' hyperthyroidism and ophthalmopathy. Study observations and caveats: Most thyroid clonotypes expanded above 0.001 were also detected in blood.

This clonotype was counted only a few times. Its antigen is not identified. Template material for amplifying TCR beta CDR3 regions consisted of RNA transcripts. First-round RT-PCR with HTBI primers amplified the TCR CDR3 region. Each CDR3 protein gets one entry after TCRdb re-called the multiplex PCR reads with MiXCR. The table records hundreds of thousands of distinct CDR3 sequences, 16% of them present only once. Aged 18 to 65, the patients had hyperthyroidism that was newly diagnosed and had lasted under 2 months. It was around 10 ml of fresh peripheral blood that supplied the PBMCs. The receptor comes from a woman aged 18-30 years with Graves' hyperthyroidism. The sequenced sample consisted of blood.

CDR3 amino acids: CATSTRQGQETQYF. CDR3 DNA sequence: TGTGCCACCAGCACCAGACAGGGGCAAGAGACCCAGTACTTC. This rearrangement joins TRBV15 to TRBJ2-5; 8 nucleotides match TRBD1. The germline gives CDR1 LNHNV, CDR2 YYDKDF (reference sequence). The CDR3 spans 14 residues. V was clipped by 4 bases and J by 2 bases; unmatched bases: 3.